This TCR beta chain was recorded in a study of shared clonotypes between healthy human individuals. On this clone itself: The same CDR3 also results from other DNA sequences found in this sample.

Original data processing: Filtering differed since immunoSEQ provided only junctions, with no quality scores. The assay was immunoSEQ multiplex PCR, and TCRdb's table has in-frame clones only and misses some. V and J calls and clone size follow that table, whereas D and trimming were derived from the DNA. The table lists about half a million clones, 75% to 85% of them singletons, with less than 15% in the top ten. The sequenced sample consisted of PBMCs. This clonotype originated in a woman aged 40 to 55 in good health. Some clones in this sample may be carry-over from other donors' samples.

CDR3 bases: TGTGCCAGCAGTGAAGCGGGGAGACTAGCGGGGGAGACCCAGTACTTC. This encodes CASSEAGRLAGETQYF. The chain combines TRBV2 with TRBJ2-5; 11 nucleotides match TRBD2. Germline V gives CDR1 SNHLY, CDR2 FYNNEI. Trimming cost V 0 bases and J 5 bases; bases outside gene matches: 5. The CDR3 covers 16 residues. The complete variable domain, with remaining parts taken from reference TRBV2 and TRBJ2-5, reads EPEVTQTPSHQVTQMGQEVILRCVPISNHLYFYWYRQILGQKVEFLVSFYNNEISEKSEIFDDQFSVERPDGSNFTLKIRSTKLEDSAMYFCASSEAGRLAGETQYFGPGTRLLVL.